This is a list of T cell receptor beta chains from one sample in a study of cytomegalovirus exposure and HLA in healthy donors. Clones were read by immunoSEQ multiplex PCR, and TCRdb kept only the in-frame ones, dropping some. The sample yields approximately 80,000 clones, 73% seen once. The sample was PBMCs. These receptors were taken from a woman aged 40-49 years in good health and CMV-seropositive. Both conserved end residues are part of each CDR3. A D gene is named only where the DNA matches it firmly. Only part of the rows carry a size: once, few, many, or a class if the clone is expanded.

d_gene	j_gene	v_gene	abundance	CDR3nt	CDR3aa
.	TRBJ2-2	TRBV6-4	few	TGTGCCAGCAGTGACTCTAGCGGGAACACCGGGGAGCTGTTTTTT	CASSDSSGNTGELFF
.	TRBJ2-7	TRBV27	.	TGTGCCAGCAGTAAACGGGACAAACGGGAGCAGTACTTC	CASSKRDKREQYF
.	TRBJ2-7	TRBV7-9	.	TGTGCCAGCAGCTTCGTTACATCGTCCGAGCAGTACTTC	CASSFVTSSEQYF
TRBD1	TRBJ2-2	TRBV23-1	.	TGCGCCAGCAGGATACGGGACAGGGTTGGTGGTCTAGGCGGGGAGCTGTTTTTT	CASRIRDRVGGLGGELFF
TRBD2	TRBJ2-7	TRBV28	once	TGTGCCAGCAGTGTGAGCGGGGCCTCCTACGAGCAGTACTTC	CASSVSGASYEQYF
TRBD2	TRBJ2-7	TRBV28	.	TGTGCCAGCAGTTTAGGACTAGGACTCGGCGAGCAGTACTTC	CASSLGLGLGEQYF
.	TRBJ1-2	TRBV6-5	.	TGTGCCAGCAGTTCCACAGTTAACTATGGCTACACCTTC	CASSSTVNYGYTF
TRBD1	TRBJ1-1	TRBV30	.	TGTGCCTGGAAGACAGGGTATCTGGCTTTCTTT	CAWKTGYLAFF
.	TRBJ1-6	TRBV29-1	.	TGCAGCGTTGGGGATATACAACAGGGTTCACCCCTCCACTTT	CSVGDIQQGSPLHF
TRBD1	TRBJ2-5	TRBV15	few	TGTGCCACCAGCAGAGGGGGGACAGGGGAAGAGACCCAGTACTTC	CATSRGGTGEETQYF
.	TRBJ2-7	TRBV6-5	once	TGTGCCAGCGTGACCCCTACGGGAAACGAGCAGTACTTC	CASVTPTGNEQYF
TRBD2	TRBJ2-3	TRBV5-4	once	TGTGCCAGCAGCTTGAATCTAGCGGGAGCCGATACGCAGTATTTT	CASSLNLAGADTQYF
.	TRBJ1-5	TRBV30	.	TGTGCCTGGAGTAAACAGGGCAATCAGCCCCAGCATTTT	CAWSKQGNQPQHF
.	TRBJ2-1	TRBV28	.	TGTGCCAGCACTAGTGACTCGGATCCGGTTTCTGAGCAGTTCTTC	CASTSDSDPVSEQFF
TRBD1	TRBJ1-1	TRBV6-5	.	TGTGCCAGCAGTTACGAACCAGGGGGCGTGAACACTGAAGCTTTCTTT	CASSYEPGGVNTEAFF
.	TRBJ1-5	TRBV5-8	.	TGTGCCAGCAGCTTGGATCGGCAGCCCCAGCATTTT	CASSLDRQPQHF
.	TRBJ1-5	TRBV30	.	TGTGCCTGGGGTGGGGCGAATCCAGGCAATCAGCCCCAGCATTTT	CAWGGANPGNQPQHF
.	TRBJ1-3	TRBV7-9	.	TGTGCCAGCAGCCTATCCGGGGGTGGCGGTGGAAACACCATATATTTT	CASSLSGGGGGNTIYF
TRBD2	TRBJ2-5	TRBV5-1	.	TGCGCCAGCAGCTCGGGACTAGCGGGAGCTGTACGAGAGACCCAGTACTTC	CASSSGLAGAVRETQYF
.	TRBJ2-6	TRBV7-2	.	TGTGCCAGCAGCTTAGGGGCCGGGGCCAACGTCCTGACTTTC	CASSLGAGANVLTF
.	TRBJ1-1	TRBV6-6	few	TGTGCCAGCAGTTACTCTCGGGGGGCAGTGACTGAAGCTTTCTTT	CASSYSRGAVTEAFF
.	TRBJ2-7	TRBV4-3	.	TGCGCCAGCAGCCAAGGGGGCCGGGCTGGGGGGTACTACGAGCAGTACTTC	CASSQGGRAGGYYEQYF
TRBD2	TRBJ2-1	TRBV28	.	TGTGCCAGCAGTGCCCCGGGACTACGAAGGAATGAGCAGTTCTTC	CASSAPGLRRNEQFF
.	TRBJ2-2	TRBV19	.	TGTGCCAGTAGTACCCACAGGGTAGGCCTGAACACCGGGGAGCTGTTTTTT	CASSTHRVGLNTGELFF
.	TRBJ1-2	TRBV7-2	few	TGTGCCAGCAGCTTAGGGGTCGCCGAGGGAAACTATGGCTACACCTTC	CASSLGVAEGNYGYTF
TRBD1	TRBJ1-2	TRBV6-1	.	TGTGCCAGCACGTACAGGGGTTATGGCTACACCTTC	CASTYRGYGYTF
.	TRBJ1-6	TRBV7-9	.	TGTGCCAGCAGCTTAGATTCTAGAGGAGCACCCCTCCACTTT	CASSLDSRGAPLHF
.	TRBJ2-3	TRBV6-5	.	TGTGCCAGCCTCAATCCCGAACAGACAGATACGCAGTATTTT	CASLNPEQTDTQYF
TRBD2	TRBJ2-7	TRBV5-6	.	TGTGCCAGCAGCTTGATAGCGGGCCCCTCCTACGAGCAGTACTTC	CASSLIAGPSYEQYF
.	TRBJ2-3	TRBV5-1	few	TGCGCCAGCAGCTTCGAATCTAGCGGCACAGATACGCAGTATTTT	CASSFESSGTDTQYF
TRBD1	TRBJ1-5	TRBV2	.	TGTGCCAGCAGTTGGGACAGGAATAGCAATCAGCCCCAGCATTTT	CASSWDRNSNQPQHF
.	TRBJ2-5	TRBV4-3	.	TGCGCCAGCAGCCAACGGGACAAAGGAGAGACCCAGTACTTC	CASSQRDKGETQYF
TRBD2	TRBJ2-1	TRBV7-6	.	TGTGCCAGCAGCTTAGTGGCCATAGCGGGAGCGGGATACAATGAGCAGTTCTTC	CASSLVAIAGAGYNEQFF
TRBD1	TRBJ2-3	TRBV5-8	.	TGTGCCAGCAGCTTTCGGGACAGGGCAAGTACGCAGTATTTT	CASSFRDRASTQYF
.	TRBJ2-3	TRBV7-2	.	TGTGCCAGCAGCCCCTCCAGGGATACGCAGTATTTT	CASSPSRDTQYF
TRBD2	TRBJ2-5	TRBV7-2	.	TGTGCCAGCAGCTTAGCGGCGGGGGAGCAAGAGACCCAGTACTTC	CASSLAAGEQETQYF
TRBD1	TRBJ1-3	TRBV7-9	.	TGTGCCAGCAGCTTTGGGCAGGGGGGAGTCACCATATATTTT	CASSFGQGGVTIYF
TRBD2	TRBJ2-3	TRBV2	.	TGTGCCAGCAGTTCCCAAGGGGTGGCTAGCGGTCTCACAGATACGCAGTATTTT	CASSSQGVASGLTDTQYF
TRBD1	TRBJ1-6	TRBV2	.	TGTGCCAGCAGCGAGGGGGACAGGGGATCACCCCTCCACTTT	CASSEGDRGSPLHF
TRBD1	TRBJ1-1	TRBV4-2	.	TGTGCCAGCAGCCGGGGACAGGGGGCTAGTAATACTGAAGCTTTCTTT	CASSRGQGASNTEAFF
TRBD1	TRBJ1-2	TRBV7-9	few	TGTGCCAGCAGCTGGGACAGTGACGGCTACACCTTC	CASSWDSDGYTF
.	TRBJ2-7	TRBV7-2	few	TGTGCCAGCAGCCGCAGACAGGTCGGCCCCTACGAGCAGTACTTC	CASSRRQVGPYEQYF